One T cell receptor beta chain is described in this entry. The V end lost 10 bases, the J end lost 3 bases, and 15 bases lay between the germline ends. The length of the CDR3 is 13 residues. CDR1 is LNHDA and CDR2 is SQIVND in the germline V gene (reference sequence). This sample was taken from a study of T cell changes during pregnancy in multiple sclerosis. Only in-frame clones appear in the TCRdb table, and some are missing; sequencing was by immunoSEQ multiplex PCR. The table lists about 75,000 clones, about 90% of them singletons. The TCR was taken from a female donor in good health, enrolled as a control in a pregnancy study. This specimen consisted of peripheral blood, obtained in the first trimester of pregnancy. The chain is built from TRBV19 and TRBJ1-1, with unresolved D. The CDR3 DNA sequence: TGTGCCACCACCCCTGGTCTATACACTGAAGCTTTCTTT. Protein sequence: CATTPGLYTEAFF. The whole variable domain, remainder taken from reference TRBV19 and TRBJ1-1, is DGGITQSPKYLFRKEGQNVTLSCEQNLNHDAMYWYRQDPGQGLRLIYYSQIVNDFQKGDIAEGYSVSREKKESFPLTVTSAQKNPTAFYLCATTPGLYTEAFFGQGTRLTVV.